The 13 T cell receptor beta chains in this list originate from one sample, sequenced in a study of beta chain features in type 1 diabetes. All of the isolated RNA was reverse transcribed, so expressed TCRB transcripts were sequenced. Sequencing was performed with immunoSEQ multiplex PCR; in TCRdb, only in-frame clones are kept and a portion is missing. The repertoire has 300,000 to 350,000 clones, around 8% of them found once; the top ten carry 0.44%. The sample was central memory CD4+ T cells from blood. The receptors were sampled from a woman aged 18-29 years in good health.

This clone was picked up a small number of times. The chain links TRBV28 to TRBJ2-7; no clear D gene. Germline CDR1 MDHEN, CDR2 SYDVKM. This CDR3 region has 15 residues. Deletions cut 3 bases from V and 2 bases from J, with 14 bases between. CDR3 region: CASSFQAGNAYEQYF. Written as DNA, the CDR3 is TGTGCCAGCAGTTTCCAGGCAGGTAATGCCTACGAGCAGTACTTC.

This clone was observed at least ten times. This same CDR3 is encoded by further DNA sequences in the sample. The chain combines TRBV18 with TRBJ2-1, with no clear D. Germline V gives CDR1 KGHSH, CDR2 LQKENI. This CDR3 is 14 amino acids long. V gave up 1 base and J gave up 3 bases, with 7 bases separating them. CDR3 coding DNA: TGTGCCAGCTCACCACGGGAAGGCTACAATGAGCAGTTCTTC. This translates into CASSPREGYNEQFF. Filled out from reference TRBV18 and TRBJ2-1, the complete variable domain reads NAGVMQNPRHLVRRRGQEARLRCSPMKGHSHVYWYRQLPEEGLKFMVYLQKENIIDESGMPKERFSAEFPKEGPSILRIQQVVRGDSAAYFCASSPREGYNEQFFGPGTRLTVL.

The chain links TRBV5-4 to TRBJ1-6; 7 nucleotides agree with TRBD1. CDR1 SGHNT and CDR2 YYREEE come from the germline V gene (reference sequence). The length of the CDR3 is 15 residues. V shed 4 bases and J 7 bases; nucleotides not matched to a gene: 8. Here the CDR3 DNA reads TGTGCCAGCAGCGAAGGGACAGTCTCCAATTCACCCCTCCACTTT. Amino acids: CASSEGTVSNSPLHF.

This clone was observed a few times. This chain uses TRBV28 with TRBJ2-5; D is unclear. V shed 3 bases and J shed 0 bases, with 14 bases lying between them. The CDR3 totals 16 residues. CDR1 and CDR2 from the germline V gene are MDHEN and SYDVKM. CDR3 in amino acids: CASSFAPDAYQETQYF. CDR3 nucleotide sequence: TGTGCCAGCAGTTTCGCGCCCGATGCGTACCAAGAGACCCAGTACTTC.

This clone has ten or more counts. The chain employs TRBV19 and TRBJ2-6; the match to TRBD1 covers 10 bases. V was clipped by 6 bases and J by 0 bases; unmatched bases: 5. In germline, CDR1 is LNHDA, CDR2 SQIVND (reference sequence). The CDR3 sequence is 17 residues long. The CDR3 DNA sequence: TGTGCCAGTAGAACCGGGACAGGGGCCTCTGGGGCCAACGTCCTGACTTTC. Its protein product is CASRTGTGASGANVLTF. Supplemented by reference TRBV19 and TRBJ2-6, the full variable domain reads DGGITQSPKYLFRKEGQNVTLSCEQNLNHDAMYWYRQDPGQGLRLIYYSQIVNDFQKGDIAEGYSVSREKKESFPLTVTSAQKNPTAFYLCASRTGTGASGANVLTFGAGSRLTVL.

The chain carries TRBV2 and TRBJ2-3, with TRBD2 matching over 15 bases. V dropped 7 bases and J dropped 4; count of bases not matched to a gene: 9. The CDR3 spans 17 residues. In germline, CDR1 is SNHLY, CDR2 FYNNEI. CDR3 residues: CASNKGLAGGGADTQYF. CDR3 sequence (DNA): TGTGCCAGCAATAAGGGACTAGCGGGAGGCGGCGCAGATACGCAGTATTTT.

This clone was observed a few times. The rearrangement links TRBV7-2 to TRBJ2-7; 7 nucleotides match TRBD1. CDR3 length equals 14 residues. Unmatched junction bases numbered 7, after V lost 5 bases and J lost 3 bases. From germline, CDR1 is SGHTA and CDR2 FQGNSA. CDR3 protein: CASSMTGYLYEQYF. Here the CDR3 DNA reads TGTGCCAGCAGCATGACAGGGTACCTCTACGAGCAGTACTTC.

As concerns this clone: One junction end disagrees with the germline gene, perhaps due to a read error. The chain recombines TRBV11-2 with TRBJ1-1; a possible D gene is TRBD1 (5 bases). CDR1 and CDR2 from the germline V gene are SGHAT and FQNNGV. The length of the CDR3 is 12 residues. CDR3 nucleotides: TGTGCCAGCAGCCCATCCGGGACTGGAGCTTTCTTT. The encoded protein is CASSPSGTGAFF.

This chain uses TRBV19 with TRBJ2-1; TRBD2 matches at 8 bases. Trimming cost V 4 bases and J 6 bases; bases outside gene matches: 5. Germline CDR1 reads LNHDA; CDR2 reads SQIVND (reference sequence). The CDR3 runs 14 residues. CDR3 region: CASSRGLVLNEQFF. The CDR3 DNA reads TGTGCCAGTAGTAGGGGACTAGTTCTCAATGAGCAGTTCTTC.

This clone has only a few counts. This chain uses TRBV20-1 with TRBJ1-3; tentatively, D is TRBD1 (6 bases). Germline lookup yields CDR1 DFQATT and CDR2 SNEGSKA (reference sequence). The CDR3 spans 11 residues. The V end lost 6 bases, the J end lost 4 bases, and 7 bases lay between the germline ends. CDR3 region: CSAGQGNTIYF. The CDR3 DNA follows: TGCAGTGCAGGACAGGGAAACACCATATATTTT.

A word on this clone: Relative to the germline gene, one junction end is altered; a read error may explain this. The rearrangement uses TRBV19 and TRBJ1-5, with D possibly TRBD1 on 5 matching bases. This CDR3 has 12 amino acids. Germline V lookup: CDR1 LNHDA, CDR2 SQIVND (reference sequence). The CDR3 here is CASTPSRTRMYF. CDR3 coding DNA: TGTGCCAGTACCCCTTCGAGGACAAGGATGTATTTT.

This clone was detected only a few times. The V and J genes are TRBV6-5 and TRBJ1-5; D gene ambiguous. The V gene's germline CDR1 is MNHEY and CDR2 SVGAGI. Trimming cost V 2 bases and J 7 bases, with 12 bases left between them. The CDR3 runs to 14 residues. The CDR3 is CASSYAGIGQPQHF. The DNA for the CDR3 is TGTGCCAGCAGTTACGCAGGAATCGGACAGCCCCAGCATTTT.

With respect to this clone: Additional DNA sequences in this sample encode the identical CDR3. V gene TRBV27 combines with J gene TRBJ2-3; D not certain. The CDR3 has 12 amino acids. Trimming pared 6 bases from V and 3 bases from J, leaving 7 bases between. CDR1 and CDR2 (germline): MNHEY, SMNVEV (reference sequence). This chain's CDR3 is CASRGVTDTQYF. CDR3 nucleotide sequence: TGTGCCAGCAGAGGAGTTACAGATACGCAGTATTTT.